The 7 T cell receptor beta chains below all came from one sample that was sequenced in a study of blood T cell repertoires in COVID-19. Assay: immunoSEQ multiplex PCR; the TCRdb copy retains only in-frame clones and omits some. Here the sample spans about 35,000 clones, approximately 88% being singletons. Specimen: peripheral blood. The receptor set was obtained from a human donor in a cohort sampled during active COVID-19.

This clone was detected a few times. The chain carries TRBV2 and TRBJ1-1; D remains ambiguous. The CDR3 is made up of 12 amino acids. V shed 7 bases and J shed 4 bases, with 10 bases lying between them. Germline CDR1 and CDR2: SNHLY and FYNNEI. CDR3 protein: CASKWASTEAFF. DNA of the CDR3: TGTGCCAGCAAATGGGCGAGCACTGAAGCTTTCTTT.

CDR3 in DNA: TGTGCCAGCAGTTCCGTAGCGGGGGCAAGCGATACGCAGTATTTT. Its translation is CASSSVAGASDTQYF. This rearrangement joins TRBV6-6 to TRBJ2-3, with 9 bases that match TRBD2. V dropped 4 bases and J dropped 6; count of bases not matched to a gene: 8. The length of the CDR3 is 15 residues. Germline V gene data show CDR1 as MNHNY and CDR2 as SVGAGI (reference sequence).

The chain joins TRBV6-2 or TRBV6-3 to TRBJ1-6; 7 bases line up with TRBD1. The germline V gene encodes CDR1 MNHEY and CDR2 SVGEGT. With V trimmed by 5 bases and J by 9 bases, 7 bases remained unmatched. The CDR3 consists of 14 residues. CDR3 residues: CASSPRDSLSPLHF. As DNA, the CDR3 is TGTGCCAGCAGTCCCCGGGACAGCCTTTCACCCCTCCACTTT.

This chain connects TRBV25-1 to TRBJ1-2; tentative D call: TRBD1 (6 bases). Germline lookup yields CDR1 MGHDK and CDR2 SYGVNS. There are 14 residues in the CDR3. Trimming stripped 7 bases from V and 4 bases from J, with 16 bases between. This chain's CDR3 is CASTPQGISYGYTF. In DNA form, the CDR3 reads TGTGCCAGCACCCCCCAGGGGATCAGCTATGGCTACACCTTC.

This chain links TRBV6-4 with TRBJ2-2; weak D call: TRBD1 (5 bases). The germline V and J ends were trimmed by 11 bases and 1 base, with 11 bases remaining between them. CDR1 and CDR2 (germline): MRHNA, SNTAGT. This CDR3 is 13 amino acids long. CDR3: CAPKTVNTGELFF. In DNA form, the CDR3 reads TGTGCCCCCAAGACAGTGAACACCGGGGAGCTGTTTTTT.

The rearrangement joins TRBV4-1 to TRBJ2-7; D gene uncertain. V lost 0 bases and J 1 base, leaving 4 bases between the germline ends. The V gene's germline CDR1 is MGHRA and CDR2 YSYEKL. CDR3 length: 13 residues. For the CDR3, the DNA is TGCGCCAGCAGCCAAGACGTTTCCTACGAGCAGTACTTC. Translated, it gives CASSQDVSYEQYF.

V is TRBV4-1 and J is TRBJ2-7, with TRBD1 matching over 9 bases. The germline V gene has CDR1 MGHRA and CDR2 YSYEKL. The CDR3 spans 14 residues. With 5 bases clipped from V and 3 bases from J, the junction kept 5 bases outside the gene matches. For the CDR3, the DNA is TGCGCCAGCAGCACCCGGACAGGGGACTACGAGCAGTACTTC. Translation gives CASSTRTGDYEQYF.